This T cell receptor (beta chain) was recovered during a study of blood T cell repertoires in COVID-19. The CDR3 sequence is 15 residues long. Germline V gene lookup returns CDR1 MDHEN and CDR2 SYDVKM. Between the trimmed V and J ends, which lost 5 bases and 6 bases, there was a span of 17 bases. The assay was immunoSEQ multiplex PCR, and TCRdb's table has in-frame clones only and misses some. Here the sample spans 150,000 to 200,000 clones, about 75% being singletons. The clonotype was recovered from a woman in her forties or fifties with active or convalescent COVID-19. The sample taken for sequencing was peripheral blood. The V and J genes are TRBV28 and TRBJ1-3; tentatively, D is TRBD1 (6 bases). CDR3 region: CASSPSGTQENTIYF. In DNA, the CDR3 is TGTGCCAGCAGTCCCTCCGGGACACAGGAAAACACCATATATTTT.